Listed here is a single T cell receptor (beta chain). The protocol was immunoSEQ multiplex PCR, while the TCRdb copy is restricted to in-frame clones and leaves out a portion. The repertoire holds 7,000 to 8,500 clones, around two thirds seen once, with approximately 5.1% in the top ten. Intraepithelial plus lamina propria lymphocytes were released by processing graft tissue. The data belong to a study of graft-versus-host responses after intestinal transplantation. Background on the study: In this cohort, recipients had multivisceral, liver-intestinal, or isolated intestinal transplants.

This CDR3 comprises 18 residues. Per germline, CDR1 SGHAT and CDR2 FQNNGV. V was pared by 5 bases and J by 3 bases, with 18 bases of the junction left unmatched. The chain carries TRBV11-2 and TRBJ2-7; 8 nucleotides align to TRBD2. The TCR comes from a human patient who received an intestinal transplant, so some T cells may come from the graft donor. The sample was ileum tissue, taken approximately 50 days after transplant. Written as DNA, the CDR3 is TGTGCCAGCAGCCAAAAGGTCGAGCGGGGGCAAGAACACTACGAGCAGTACGTC. Translating it yields CASSQKVERGQEHYEQYV.